These 2 T cell receptor beta chains share one sample of origin, sequenced in a study of OX40 agonist ivuxolimab in advanced cancers. Data came from immunoSEQ multiplex PCR; TCRdb stores just in-frame clones and leaves some out. This table holds 65,000 or so clones, over 65% found once. Sequenced here: CD4+ or CD8+ T cells sorted from blood, sampled in a trial of the OX40 agonist ivuxolimab. The source of these receptors is an adult with an advanced solid tumor such as melanoma, head and neck, liver or kidney cancer.

The chain joins TRBV4-3 to TRBJ2-3; 9 bases line up with TRBD2. V gave up 0 bases and J gave up 3 bases; unmatched junction bases: 10. Germline lookup yields CDR1 LGHNA and CDR2 YSLEER. This CDR3 has 18 residues. CDR3 DNA sequence: TGCGCCAGCAGCCAAGATCACGCGCGGGGGGGCCTAACAGATACGCAGTATTTT. It specifies CASSQDHARGGLTDTQYF.

This clone was seen only once. The J gene is TRBJ2-3, the V gene TRBV19, with 14 bases fitting TRBD2. Germline trimming cut 3 bases from V and 4 bases from J; bases unmatched to any gene: 6. The CDR3 contains 17 residues. Germline V lookup: CDR1 LNHDA, CDR2 SQIVND (reference sequence). The CDR3 sequence: CASSIGLAGGSADTQYF. In nucleotides, the CDR3 is TGTGCCAGTAGTATTGGACTAGCGGGGGGTAGTGCAGATACGCAGTATTTT.